Sequencing of this TCR beta chain was carried out in a study of T cell changes during pregnancy in multiple sclerosis. The table came from immunoSEQ multiplex PCR; TCRdb's copy has only in-frame clones and leaves some out. The data hold tens of thousands of clones, with roughly 92% observed a single time. J lost 6 bases, V lost 1 base, and 0 bases had no gene match. The CDR3 contains 13 residues. Germline loops: CDR1 SGHDT, CDR2 YYEEEE. The sequence came from a female donor with multiple sclerosis, enrolled in a pregnancy study. The chain employs TRBV5-6 and TRBJ2-7; 11 nucleotides match TRBD2. Here the sequenced sample was peripheral blood, taken in the second trimester of pregnancy. The CDR3 spells CASSLTSGGEQYF. DNA for the CDR3: TGTGCCAGCAGCTTGACTAGCGGGGGCGAGCAGTACTTC.